Each of the 16 T cell receptor beta chains below was sequenced from the same sample in a study of neurological immune-mediated disorders. The time point was: longitudinal time-point 3. TCRdb re-called the 5' RACE reads with MiXCR, one entry per CDR3 protein. Of some 80,000 distinct CDR3 sequences detected, roughly 4.3% appear once; the ten largest clones hold 5.7%. Sequenced: PBMCs. These receptors all stem from a woman aged 60-70 years with multiple sclerosis.

In its sample, this clonotype was seen many times. The V and J genes are TRBV24-1 and TRBJ2-3; no definite D call. Between the trimmed V and J ends, which lost 2 bases and 9 bases, there was a span of 11 bases. Germline CDR1 is KGHDR and CDR2 is SFDVKD. This CDR3 comprises 13 residues. The CDR3 loop is CATSDSLAGTQYF. The DNA of the CDR3 is TGTGCCACCAGTGATTCTCTTGCAGGAACGCAGTATTTT.

The chain combines TRBV5-6 with TRBJ2-3; weak D call: TRBD2 (5 bases). Per the germline V gene, CDR1 is SGHDT and CDR2 is YYEEEE. V lost 2 bases, J lost 3 bases, and 16 bases lay in between. This CDR3 contains 16 residues. This CDR3 is CASSFPPGSGTDTQYF. The CDR3 DNA is TGTGCCAGCAGCTTCCCCCCGGGGTCGGGGACAGATACGCAGTATTTT. Combining the CDR3 with reference TRBV5-6 and TRBJ2-3 gives the whole variable domain DAGVTQSPTHLIKTRGQQVTLRCSPKSGHDTVSWYQQALGQGPQFIFQYYEEEERQRGNFPDRFSGHQFPNYSSELNVNALLLGDSALYLCASSFPPGSGTDTQYFGPGTRLTVL.

This clonotype was recorded many times. The V gene is TRBV7-9, the J gene TRBJ2-5; the match to TRBD1 covers 10 bases. This CDR3 comprises 15 residues. The germline CDR1 and CDR2 sequences are SEHNR and FQNEAQ (reference sequence). The V and J ends lost 5 bases and 3 bases, in that order; junction bases with no gene match: 6. CDR3 residues: CASSPDGTGEETQYF. CDR3 nucleotides: TGTGCCAGCAGCCCCGACGGGACAGGGGAAGAGACCCAGTACTTC.

The table lists this clonotype with many counts. CDR3 bases: TGCGCCAGCAGCCTCCTACAGGGGAACTATGGCTACACCTTC. Amino acids: CASSLLQGNYGYTF. This rearrangement joins TRBV5-1 to TRBJ1-2; 7 positions agree with TRBD1. Unmatched junction bases numbered 5, after V lost 4 bases and J lost 2 bases. The CDR3 covers 14 residues. CDR1 SGHRS and CDR2 YFSETQ come from the germline V gene.

As to this clonotype: One junction end disagrees with the germline gene, perhaps due to a read error. The chain combines TRBV7-2 with TRBJ2-1; D is uncertain. The CDR3 extends over 12 amino acids. The germline CDR1 and CDR2 sequences are SGHTA and FQGNSA. The CDR3, as DNA: TGTGTCAGCAGCCATGTCAACAATGAGCAGTTCTTC. Encoded protein: CVSSHVNNEQFF.

Many counts were recorded for this clonotype. The V call is TRBV6-5, the J call TRBJ1-2, with D uncertain. From germline, CDR1 is MNHEY and CDR2 SVGAGI. The CDR3 extends over 14 amino acids. Trimming stripped 2 bases from V and 4 bases from J, with 11 bases between. The DNA of the CDR3 is TGTGCCAGCAGTTACAACGCCGCCGGCTATGGCTACACCTTC. It translates to CASSYNAAGYGYTF.

This clonotype was counted at least ten times. The CDR3 reads CASSLVGQSSYEQYF. The DNA for the CDR3 is TGTGCCAGCAGCTTGGTGGGGCAGTCCTCCTACGAGCAGTACTTC. The V and J genes are TRBV5-6 and TRBJ2-7, with D possibly being TRBD1 (5 bases). Looked up from germline, CDR1 is SGHDT and CDR2 is YYEEEE. CDR3 length equals 15 residues. Between the trimmed V and J ends, which lost 0 bases and 0 bases, there was a span of 10 bases.

Ten or more counts support this clonotype. CDR3 nucleotides: TGTGCCAGCAGTGGGGACTCTGGGGCCAACGTCCTGACTTTC. This translates into CASSGDSGANVLTF. V is TRBV12-3 or TRBV12-4 and J is TRBJ2-6; the D is unclear. This CDR3 comprises 14 residues. The V gene lost 5 bases and the J gene lost 0 bases, with 5 bases spanning the gap.

This clonotype was detected ten times or more. The chain is built from TRBV5-1 and TRBJ2-1, with 8 bases identical to TRBD1. V lost 4 bases to trimming and J lost 7 bases; unmatched junction nucleotides: 10. Germline V gene data show CDR1 as SGHRS and CDR2 as YFSETQ. The CDR3 runs 15 residues. The CDR3, as DNA: TGCGCCAGCAGCAGTGCAGGGGGCCAAATAAATGAGCAGTTCTTC. As protein: CASSSAGGQINEQFF.

The sample holds many counts of this clonotype. The DNA of the CDR3 is TGCAGCGTTGACACAGGGGGTTTGAACACTGAAGCTTTCTTT. Translated: CSVDTGGLNTEAFF. This chain connects TRBV29-1 to TRBJ1-1, with TRBD1 matching over 8 bases. Germline CDR1 is SQVTM and CDR2 is ANQGSEA. The V segment lost 3 bases and the J segment 0 bases; nucleotides outside the gene matches: 3. This CDR3 is 14 amino acids long.

This clonotype has ten or more counts. The V and J genes are TRBV20-1 and TRBJ1-6, with unresolved D. CDR3 size: 16 residues. The germline CDR1 and CDR2 sequences are DFQATT and SNEGSKA (reference sequence). Trimming took 5 bases from V and 2 from J, leaving 16 bases between them. The CDR3: CSALSDIQPYNSPLHF. CDR3 sequence (DNA): TGCAGTGCTCTCTCCGACATACAGCCCTATAATTCACCCCTCCACTTT.

This clonotype was found many times. The V gene is TRBV6-6, the J gene TRBJ1-1, with a tentative D call TRBD1 (6 bases). Germline V gene data show CDR1 as MNHNY and CDR2 as SVGAGI (reference sequence). V shed 5 bases and J shed 1 base, with 11 bases lying between them. CDR3 length: 14 amino acids. DNA for the CDR3: TGTGCCAGCAGTAGACCCAGGGGGAACACTGAAGCTTTCTTT. Amino acid sequence: CASSRPRGNTEAFF.

This clonotype appeared many times. The chain couples TRBV14 to TRBJ1-5, with D possibly TRBD1 on 5 matching bases. From germline, CDR1 is SGHDN and CDR2 FVKESK. V was clipped by 5 bases and J by 9 bases, with 14 bases between them. This CDR3 spans 13 amino acids. The CDR3 DNA reads as TGTGCCAGCAGCGCAACCAGGCAGGGGCCCCAGCATTTT. It yields the protein CASSATRQGPQHF.

This clonotype was detected many times. CDR3 residues: CASSLRGNTEAFF. Written as DNA, the CDR3 is TGTGCCAGCAGTTTAAGGGGGAACACTGAAGCTTTCTTT. V is TRBV12-3 or TRBV12-4 and J is TRBJ1-1; weak D call: TRBD1 (5 bases). V dropped 2 bases and J dropped 1 base, with 5 bases sitting between them. CDR3 length equals 13 residues.

This clonotype was counted at least ten times. This chain uses TRBV5-6 with TRBJ1-1; no clear D gene. Germline V CDR1 and CDR2: SGHDT, YYEEEE. V lost 7 bases and J 4 bases, leaving 8 bases between the germline ends. The CDR3 runs to 11 residues. CDR3 protein: CASLRGTEAFF. In DNA, the CDR3 is TGTGCCAGCTTGCGGGGCACTGAAGCTTTCTTT.

This clonotype was counted ten times or more. This sequence joins TRBV6-6 and TRBJ1-1; D might be TRBD1 (5 bases). CDR3 size: 15 residues. The V gene lost 0 bases and the J gene lost 3 bases, with 11 bases spanning the gap. CDR1 and CDR2 from the germline V gene are MNHNY and SVGAGI (reference sequence). The CDR3 reads CASSYSTTGDTEAFF. CDR3 sequence (DNA): TGTGCCAGCAGTTACTCCACGACGGGGGACACTGAAGCTTTCTTT.